The following is a T cell receptor beta chain sequence with its context. Its antigen is not identified. Trimming at V came to 0 bases and at J to 3 bases, leaving 4 bases not matched to a gene. This CDR3 comprises 15 residues. CDR1 MGHRA and CDR2 YSYEKL come from the germline V gene. The source of the sample is a study of graft-versus-host responses after intestinal transplantation. Overall study context: Tacrolimus and steroids were given for two to four years to all recipients after anti-thymocyte globulin induction.

General study results and limits: GvH clone levels peaked in circulation, and this peak was associated with early post-transplant HvG declines.

Here immunoSEQ multiplex PCR was the method, and the copy in TCRdb shows in-frame clones only, minus some. The repertoire consists of 50,000 to 80,000 clones, with roughly 90% occurring once and the leading ten covering roughly 1.6%. This clonotype was obtained from a human donor who was the organ donor for an intestinal transplant. Sequenced material: unstimulated CD8+ T cells sorted from spleen or lymph node cells, taken before transplant. The chain couples TRBV4-1 to TRBJ2-7; 8 bases map to TRBD2. The CDR3 here is CASSQDKSGSYEQYF. The CDR3, as DNA: TGCGCCAGCAGCCAAGATAAGAGCGGGAGCTACGAGCAGTACTTC.